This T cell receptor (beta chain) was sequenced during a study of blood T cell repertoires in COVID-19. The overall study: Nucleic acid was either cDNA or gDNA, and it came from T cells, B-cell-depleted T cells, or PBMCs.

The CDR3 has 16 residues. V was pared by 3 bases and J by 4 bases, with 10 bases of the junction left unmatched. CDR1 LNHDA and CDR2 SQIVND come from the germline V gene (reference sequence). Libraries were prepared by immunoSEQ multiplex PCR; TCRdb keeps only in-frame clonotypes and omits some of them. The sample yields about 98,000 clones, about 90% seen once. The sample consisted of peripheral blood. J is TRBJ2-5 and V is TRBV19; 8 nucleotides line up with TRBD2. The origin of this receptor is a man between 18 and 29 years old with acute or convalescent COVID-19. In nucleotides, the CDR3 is TGTGCCAGTAGTATGAGACGGGAGGGGGGCCGAGAGACCCAGTACTTC. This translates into CASSMRREGGRETQYF. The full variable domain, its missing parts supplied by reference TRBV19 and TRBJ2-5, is DGGITQSPKYLFRKEGQNVTLSCEQNLNHDAMYWYRQDPGQGLRLIYYSQIVNDFQKGDIAEGYSVSREKKESFPLTVTSAQKNPTAFYLCASSMRREGGRETQYFGPGTRLLVL.